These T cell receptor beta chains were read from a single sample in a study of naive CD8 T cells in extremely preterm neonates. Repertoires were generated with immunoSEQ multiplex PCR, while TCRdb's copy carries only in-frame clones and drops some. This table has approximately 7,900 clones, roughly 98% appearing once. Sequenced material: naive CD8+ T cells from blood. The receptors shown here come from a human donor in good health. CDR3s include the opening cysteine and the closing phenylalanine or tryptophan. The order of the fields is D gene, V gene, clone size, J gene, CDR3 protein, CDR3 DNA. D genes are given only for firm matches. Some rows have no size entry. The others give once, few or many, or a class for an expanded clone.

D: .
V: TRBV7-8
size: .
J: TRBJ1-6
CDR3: CASTRGVGSSYNSPLHF
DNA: TGTGCCAGCACCCGAGGAGTAGGTTCCTCCTATAATTCACCCCTCCACTTT

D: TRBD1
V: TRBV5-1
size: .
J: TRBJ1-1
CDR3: CASSLGPQTGKNTEAFF
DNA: TGCGCCAGCAGCTTGGGCCCCCAGACAGGGAAGAACACTGAAGCTTTCTTT

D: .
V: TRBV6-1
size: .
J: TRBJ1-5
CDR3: CASSGPAGLPLRRNQPQHF
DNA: TGTGCCAGCAGTGGGCCTGCCGGACTCCCCCTCAGGCGCAATCAGCCCCAGCATTTT

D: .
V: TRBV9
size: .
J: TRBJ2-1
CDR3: CASSVAQRQYNEQFF
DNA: TGTGCCAGCAGCGTAGCTCAGCGCCAATACAATGAGCAGTTCTTC

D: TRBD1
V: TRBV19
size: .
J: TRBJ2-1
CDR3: CASSRDRDSNEQFF
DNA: TGTGCCAGTAGCCGGGACAGGGATTCCAATGAGCAGTTCTTC

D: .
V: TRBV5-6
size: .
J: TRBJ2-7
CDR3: CASSMAGVNYEQYF
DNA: TGTGCCAGCAGCATGGCCGGGGTTAACTACGAGCAGTACTTC

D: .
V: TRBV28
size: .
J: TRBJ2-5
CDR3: CASRPWGGLETQYF
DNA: TGTGCCAGCAGGCCCTGGGGGGGGCTCGAGACCCAGTACTTC

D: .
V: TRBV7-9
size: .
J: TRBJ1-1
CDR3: CASSLAGGGGSEAFF
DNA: TGTGCCAGCAGCTTAGCGGGGGGTGGGGGGTCTGAAGCTTTCTTT

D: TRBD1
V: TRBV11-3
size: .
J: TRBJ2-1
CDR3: CASSSTGGNEQFF
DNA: TGTGCCAGCAGCTCGACAGGGGGCAATGAGCAGTTCTTC

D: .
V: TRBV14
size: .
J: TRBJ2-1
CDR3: CASSQDPLALFSYNEQFF
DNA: TGTGCCAGCAGCCAAGATCCCCTAGCCCTATTCTCCTACAATGAGCAGTTCTTC

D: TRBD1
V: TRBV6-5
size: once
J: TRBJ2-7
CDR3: CASSTGDLGVYEQYF
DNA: TGTGCCAGCAGCACAGGGGACCTAGGGGTCTACGAGCAGTACTTC

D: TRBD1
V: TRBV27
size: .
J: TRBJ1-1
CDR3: CASSSRQGAEAFF
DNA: TGTGCCAGCAGTTCAAGACAGGGGGCTGAAGCTTTCTTT

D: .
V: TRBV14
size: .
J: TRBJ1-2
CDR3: CASSQGGWYGYTF
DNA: TGTGCCAGCAGCCAAGGGGGCTGGTATGGCTACACCTTC

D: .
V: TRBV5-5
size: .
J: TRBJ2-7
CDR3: CASSLSDYEQYF
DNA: TGTGCCAGCAGCCTAAGCGACTACGAGCAGTACTTC

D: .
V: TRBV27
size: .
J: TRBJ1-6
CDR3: CASSPQGGLDNSPLHF
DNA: TGTGCCAGCAGTCCTCAGGGAGGGTTAGATAATTCACCCCTCCACTTT

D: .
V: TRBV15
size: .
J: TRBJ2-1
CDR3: CATSRREDEQFF
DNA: TGTGCCACCAGCAGACGAGAAGATGAGCAGTTCTTC

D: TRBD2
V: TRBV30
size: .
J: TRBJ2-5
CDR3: CAWSPRLAGGGETQYF
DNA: TGTGCCTGGAGCCCTCGACTAGCGGGGGGTGGAGAGACCCAGTACTTC

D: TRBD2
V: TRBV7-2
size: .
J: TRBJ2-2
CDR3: CASSFGGTNTGELFF
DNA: TGTGCCAGCAGCTTCGGGGGGACGAACACCGGGGAGCTGTTTTTT

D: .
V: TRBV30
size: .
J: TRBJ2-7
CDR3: CAWSDFEPGAGEQYF
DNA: TGTGCCTGGAGTGATTTCGAACCAGGGGCGGGCGAGCAGTACTTC

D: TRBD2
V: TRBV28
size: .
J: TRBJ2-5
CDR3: CASSLSAGGWPETQYF
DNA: TGTGCCAGCAGTTTATCGGCGGGAGGATGGCCAGAGACCCAGTACTTC

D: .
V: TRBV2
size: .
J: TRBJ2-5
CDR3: CASKEESWETQYF
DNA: TGTGCCAGTAAAGAAGAGAGTTGGGAGACCCAGTACTTC

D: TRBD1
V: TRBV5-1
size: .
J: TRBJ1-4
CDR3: CASSLKPGQGNVGLEKLFF
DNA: TGCGCCAGCAGCTTAAAGCCGGGACAGGGGAATGTAGGTTTGGAAAAACTGTTTTTT

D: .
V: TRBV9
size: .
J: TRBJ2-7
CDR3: CASSPWGTYEQYF
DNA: TGTGCCAGCAGCCCCTGGGGCACTTACGAGCAGTACTTC

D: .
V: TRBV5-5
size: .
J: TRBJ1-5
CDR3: CASSLAGSPPQHF
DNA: TGTGCCAGCAGCTTGGCCGGGAGTCCGCCCCAGCATTTT

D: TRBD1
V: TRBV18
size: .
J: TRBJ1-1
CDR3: CASSLGQGTTEAFF
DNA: TGTGCCAGCTCGCTGGGACAGGGTACCACTGAAGCTTTCTTT

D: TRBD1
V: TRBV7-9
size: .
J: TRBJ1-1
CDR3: CASSSSGGYVTEAFF
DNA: TGTGCCAGCAGCTCATCAGGGGGCTATGTCACTGAAGCTTTCTTT

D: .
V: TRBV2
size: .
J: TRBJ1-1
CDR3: CASRGAGALNTEAFF
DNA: TGTGCCAGCAGGGGGGCGGGTGCCCTGAACACTGAAGCTTTCTTT

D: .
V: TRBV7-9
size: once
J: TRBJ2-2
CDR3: CASSLRLDGELFF
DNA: TGTGCCAGCAGCTTACGACTAGACGGGGAGCTGTTTTTT

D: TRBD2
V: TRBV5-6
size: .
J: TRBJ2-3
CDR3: CASSFWAGVKDTQYF
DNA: TGTGCCAGCAGCTTCTGGGCGGGAGTGAAAGATACGCAGTATTTT

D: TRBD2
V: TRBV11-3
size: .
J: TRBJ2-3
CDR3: CASSLDVTSERGGPTDTQYF
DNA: TGTGCCAGCAGCTTAGATGTGACTAGCGAAAGGGGAGGGCCCACAGATACGCAGTATTTT

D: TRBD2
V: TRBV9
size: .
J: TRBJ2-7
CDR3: CASSQRGTSGSQQYF
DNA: TGTGCCAGCAGCCAGCGGGGGACCTCCGGATCTCAGCAGTACTTC

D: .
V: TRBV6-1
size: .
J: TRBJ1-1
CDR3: CANKGVANTEAFF
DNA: TGTGCCAATAAAGGGGTTGCGAACACTGAAGCTTTCTTT

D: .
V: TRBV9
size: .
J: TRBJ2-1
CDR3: CASSAQNEQFF
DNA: TGTGCCAGCAGCGCCCAGAATGAGCAGTTCTTC

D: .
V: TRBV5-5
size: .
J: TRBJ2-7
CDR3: CASSLSDYEQYF
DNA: TGTGCCAGCAGCCTAAGCGACTACGAGCAGTACTTC

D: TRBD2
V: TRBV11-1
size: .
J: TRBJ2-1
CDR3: CASRDGLAGGNEQFF
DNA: TGTGCCAGCAGGGATGGACTAGCGGGAGGCAATGAGCAGTTCTTC

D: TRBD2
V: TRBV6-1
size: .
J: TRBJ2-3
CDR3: CASSELAGGLTDTQYF
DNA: TGTGCCAGCAGTGAACTAGCGGGAGGACTCACAGATACGCAGTATTTT

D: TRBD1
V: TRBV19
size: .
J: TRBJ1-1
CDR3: CASRPIPHGTGPNTEAFF
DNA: TGTGCCAGTAGACCAATACCCCACGGGACAGGGCCGAACACTGAAGCTTTCTTT

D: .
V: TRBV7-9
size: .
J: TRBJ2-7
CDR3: CASSSPGAYEQYF
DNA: TGTGCCAGCAGCTCCCCCGGAGCCTACGAGCAGTACTTC

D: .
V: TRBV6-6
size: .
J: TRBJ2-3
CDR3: CASSYGGSPDTQYF
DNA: TGTGCCAGCAGTTACGGTGGGAGCCCAGATACGCAGTATTTT

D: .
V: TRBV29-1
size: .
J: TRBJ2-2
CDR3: CSVASDTGTGELFF
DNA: TGCAGCGTTGCGTCGGACACGGGTACCGGGGAGCTGTTTTTT

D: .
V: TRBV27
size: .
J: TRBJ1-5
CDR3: CASSLGQGNQPQHF
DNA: TGTGCCAGCAGTTTAGGGCAGGGGAATCAGCCCCAGCATTTT

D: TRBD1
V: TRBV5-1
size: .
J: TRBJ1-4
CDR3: CASSSWNGQGGNEKLFF
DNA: TGCGCCAGCAGCTCCTGGAACGGACAGGGAGGTAATGAAAAACTGTTTTTT

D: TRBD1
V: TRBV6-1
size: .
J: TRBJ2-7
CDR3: CAATDRDSSYEQYF
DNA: TGTGCCGCTACGGATCGGGACAGTTCCTACGAGCAGTACTTC

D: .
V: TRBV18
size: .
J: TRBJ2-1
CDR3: CASSPPAGERNEQFF
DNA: TGTGCCAGCTCACCACCTGCCGGGGAGAGGAATGAGCAGTTCTTC

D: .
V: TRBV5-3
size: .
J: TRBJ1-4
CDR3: CARSLAVGFPNEKLFF
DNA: TGTGCCAGAAGCTTGGCCGTCGGGTTTCCTAATGAAAAACTGTTTTTT

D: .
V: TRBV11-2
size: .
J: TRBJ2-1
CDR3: CASSLAVVGLYNEQFF
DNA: TGTGCCAGCAGCTTAGCTGTGGTGGGACTTTACAATGAGCAGTTCTTC

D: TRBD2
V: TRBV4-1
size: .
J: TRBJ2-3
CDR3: CASSPSAGGADTQYF
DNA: TGCGCCAGCAGCCCGAGCGCGGGGGGGGCAGATACGCAGTATTTT

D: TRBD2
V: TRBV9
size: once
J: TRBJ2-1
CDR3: CASSIRLAGGPSSYNEQFF
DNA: TGTGCCAGCAGCATTCGACTAGCGGGAGGCCCCAGCTCCTACAATGAGCAGTTCTTC

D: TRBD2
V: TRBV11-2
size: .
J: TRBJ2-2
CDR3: CASSLGASGIGTGELFF
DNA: TGTGCCAGCAGCTTAGGAGCTAGCGGGATCGGTACCGGGGAGCTGTTTTTT

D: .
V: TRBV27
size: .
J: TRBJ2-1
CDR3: CASTRRGEQETGAYNEQFF
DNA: TGTGCCAGCACCAGAAGGGGTGAGCAGGAGACAGGAGCCTACAATGAGCAGTTCTTC